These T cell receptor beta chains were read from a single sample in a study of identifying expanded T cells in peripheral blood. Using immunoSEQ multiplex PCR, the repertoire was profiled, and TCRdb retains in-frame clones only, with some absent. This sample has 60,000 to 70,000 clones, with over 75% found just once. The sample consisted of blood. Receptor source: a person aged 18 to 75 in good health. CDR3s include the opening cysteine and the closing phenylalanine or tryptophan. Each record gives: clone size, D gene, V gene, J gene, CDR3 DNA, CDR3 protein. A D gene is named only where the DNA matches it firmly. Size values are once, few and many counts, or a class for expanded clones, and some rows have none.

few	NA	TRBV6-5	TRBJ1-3	TGTGCCAGCAGTTACTCAGTGGGGGATTCTGGAAACACCATATATTTT	CASSYSVGDSGNTIYF
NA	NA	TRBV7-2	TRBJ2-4	TGTGCCAGCAGCTTCGCAGAGGTCAAAAACATTCAGTACTTC	CASSFAEVKNIQYF
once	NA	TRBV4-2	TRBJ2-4	TGTGCCAGCAGCCAAGAGGGAGCCAAAAACATTCAGTACTTC	CASSQEGAKNIQYF
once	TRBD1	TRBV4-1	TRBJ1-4	TGCGCCAGCAGCCAAACAGGGGGGGGGTATAATGAAAAACTGTTTTTT	CASSQTGGGYNEKLFF
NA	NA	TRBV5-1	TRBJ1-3	TGCGCCAGCAGCCAAACAGGATACTCTGGAAACACCATATATTTT	CASSQTGYSGNTIYF
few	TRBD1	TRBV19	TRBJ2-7	TGTGCCAGTGGACAGGACTACGAGCAGTACTTC	CASGQDYEQYF
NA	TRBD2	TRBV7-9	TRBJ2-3	TGTGCCAGCAGCTTAGCGCCCAGCGGGAGGACCACAGATACGCAGTATTTT	CASSLAPSGRTTDTQYF
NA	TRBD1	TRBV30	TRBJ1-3	TGTGCCTGGAGTATGGGCAGGGGGTCAGGAAACACCATATATTTT	CAWSMGRGSGNTIYF
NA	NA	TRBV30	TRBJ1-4	TGTGCCTGGAGTGTACCTGGGGGGGCTGAAGAAAAACTGTTTTTT	CAWSVPGGAEEKLFF
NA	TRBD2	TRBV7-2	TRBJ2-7	TGTGCCAGCAGCCCGCCGACAGCGGGAACCTACGAGCAGTACTTC	CASSPPTAGTYEQYF
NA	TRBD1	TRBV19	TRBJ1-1	TGTGCCAGTAAGGAGGGGGCCATGAGTGAAGCTTTCTTT	CASKEGAMSEAFF
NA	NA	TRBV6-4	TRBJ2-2	TGTGCCAGCAGTGGAGGACACAGTGGTCACGGGGAGCTGTTTTTT	CASSGGHSGHGELFF
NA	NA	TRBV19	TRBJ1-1	TGTGCCAGTAGTATACAGGCGAACACTGAAGCTTTCTTT	CASSIQANTEAFF
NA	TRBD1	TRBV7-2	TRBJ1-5	TGTGCCAGCAGCTATACAGGGGGCGGCAATCAGCCCCAGCATTTT	CASSYTGGGNQPQHF
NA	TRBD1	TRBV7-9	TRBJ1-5	TGTGCCAGCAGCCCAGACAGGGATGCATTTCCCCAGCCCCAGCATTTT	CASSPDRDAFPQPQHF
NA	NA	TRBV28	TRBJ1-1	TGTGCCAGCAGTTCTTCCTTAGGACTGAACACTGAAGCTTTCTTT	CASSSSLGLNTEAFF
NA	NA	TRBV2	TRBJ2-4	TGTGCCAGCAGACAGAAAAACATTCAGTACTTC	CASRQKNIQYF
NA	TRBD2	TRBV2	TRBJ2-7	TGTGCCAGCGCCGGGACTAGCTACGAGCAGTACTTC	CASAGTSYEQYF
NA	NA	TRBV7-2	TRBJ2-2	TGTGCCAGCAGCCTAGAATGGGGCGGGGTGAACACCGGGGAGCTGTTTTTT	CASSLEWGGVNTGELFF
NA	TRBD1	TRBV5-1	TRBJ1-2	TGCGCCAGTGCCGGGACAGAGAACTATGGCTACACCTTC	CASAGTENYGYTF
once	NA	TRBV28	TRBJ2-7	TGTGCCAGTTTGGATGGGCAGCTGGCCTACGAGCAGTACTTC	CASLDGQLAYEQYF
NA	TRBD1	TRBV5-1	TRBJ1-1	TGCGCCAGCAGCCACCGGGCGTCGGGACAGGGGGCGCGAGGGACTGAAGCTTTCTTT	CASSHRASGQGARGTEAFF
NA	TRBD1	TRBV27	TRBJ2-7	TGTGCCAGCAGGGGGCTCGGACAGGGGCCGGAGGGGCAGTACTTC	CASRGLGQGPEGQYF
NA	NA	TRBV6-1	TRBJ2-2	TGTGCCAGCAGTGAAGCGGCGGAGGGTCAGGAGCTGTTTTTT	CASSEAAEGQELFF
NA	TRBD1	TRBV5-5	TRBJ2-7	TGTGCCAGCAGCCTATCTTATACAGGGGACTACGAGCAGTACTTC	CASSLSYTGDYEQYF
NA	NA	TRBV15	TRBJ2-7	TGTGCCACCAGAGGGGGGCCATACGAGCAGTACTTC	CATRGGPYEQYF
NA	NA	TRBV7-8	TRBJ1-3	TGTGCCAGCAGCTTAGTAGACCGAGACCTCTCCGGAAACACCATATATTTT	CASSLVDRDLSGNTIYF
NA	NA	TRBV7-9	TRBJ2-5	TGTGCCAGCAGCCCGCGGATCGGGGTCGCCCAGTACTTC	CASSPRIGVAQYF
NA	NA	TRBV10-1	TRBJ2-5	TGCGCCACCTCAGCGATCCCTCAAGAGACCCAGTACTTC	CATSAIPQETQYF
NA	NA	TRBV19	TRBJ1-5	TGTGCCAGTAGTATAAGTCCGGGAAATCAGCCCCAGCATTTT	CASSISPGNQPQHF
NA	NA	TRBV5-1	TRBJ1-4	TGCGCCAGCAGCGGGACCGCAGAGGGAGAAAAACTGTTTTTT	CASSGTAEGEKLFF
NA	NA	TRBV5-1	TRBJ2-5	TGCGCCAGCAGCCAGGGGACGGCCCAGGAGACCCAGTACTTC	CASSQGTAQETQYF
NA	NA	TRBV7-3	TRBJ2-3	TGTGCCAGCGACGGGAGCACAGATACGCAGTATTTT	CASDGSTDTQYF
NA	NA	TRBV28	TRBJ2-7	TGTGCCAGCTTCCCCCAAGAGGGACCGTCCTACGAGCAGTACTTC	CASFPQEGPSYEQYF
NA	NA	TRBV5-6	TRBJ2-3	TGTGCCAGCAGCTTGGCTGCGCGGGGACCAGACACAGATACGCAGTATTTT	CASSLAARGPDTDTQYF
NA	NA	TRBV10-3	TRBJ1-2	TGTGCCATCAGTGAGCTGGGACCGGGACAAAGCTATGGCTACACCTTC	CAISELGPGQSYGYTF
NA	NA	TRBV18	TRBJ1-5	TGTGCCAGCTCACCCCTGGCCGATCAGCCCCAGCATTTT	CASSPLADQPQHF
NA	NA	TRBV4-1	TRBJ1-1	TGCGCCAGCAGCCAAGGGGGGGGCCTAAACACTGAAGCTTTCTTT	CASSQGGGLNTEAFF